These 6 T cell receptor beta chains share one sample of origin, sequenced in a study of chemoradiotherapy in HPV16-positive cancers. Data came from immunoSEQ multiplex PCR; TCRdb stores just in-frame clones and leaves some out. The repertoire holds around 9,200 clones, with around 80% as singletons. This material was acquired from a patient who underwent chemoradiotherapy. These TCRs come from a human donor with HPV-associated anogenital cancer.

For the CDR3, the DNA is TGTGCCAGCAGGGGCGCCGGGTGGGTAGAGCAGTACTTC. This codes for CASRGAGWVEQYF. The gene calls are TRBV6-5 and TRBJ2-7; D is uncertain. CDR1 and CDR2 (germline): MNHEY, SVGAGI. V dropped 6 bases and J dropped 7 bases, with 16 bases sitting between them. The CDR3 has 13 residues.

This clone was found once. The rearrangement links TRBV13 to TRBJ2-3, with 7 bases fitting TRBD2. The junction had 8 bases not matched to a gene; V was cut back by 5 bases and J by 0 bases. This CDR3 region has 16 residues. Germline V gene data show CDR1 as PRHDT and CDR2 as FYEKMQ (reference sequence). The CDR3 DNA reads TGTGCCAGCAGCCGAGCGGGGCTTACGAGCACAGATACGCAGTATTTT. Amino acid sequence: CASSRAGLTSTDTQYF.

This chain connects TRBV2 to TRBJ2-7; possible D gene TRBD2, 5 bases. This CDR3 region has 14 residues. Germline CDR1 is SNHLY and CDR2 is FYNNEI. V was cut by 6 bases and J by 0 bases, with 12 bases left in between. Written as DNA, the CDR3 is TGTGCCAGCAGCCGGGAACTAGACTCCTACGAGCAGTACTTC. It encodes CASSRELDSYEQYF. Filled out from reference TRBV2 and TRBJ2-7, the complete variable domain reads EPEVTQTPSHQVTQMGQEVILRCVPISNHLYFYWYRQILGQKVEFLVSFYNNEISEKSEIFDDQFSVERPDGSNFTLKIRSTKLEDSAMYFCASSRELDSYEQYFGPGTRLTVT.

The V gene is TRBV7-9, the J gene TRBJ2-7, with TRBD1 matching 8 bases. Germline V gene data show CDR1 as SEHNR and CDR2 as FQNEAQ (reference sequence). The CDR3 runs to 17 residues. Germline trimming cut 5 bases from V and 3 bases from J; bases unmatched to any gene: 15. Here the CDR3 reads CASSPQTHRGTFYEQYF. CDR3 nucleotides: TGTGCCAGCAGCCCTCAGACCCACAGGGGGACCTTCTACGAGCAGTACTTC. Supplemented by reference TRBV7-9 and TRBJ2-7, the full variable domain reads DTGVSQNPRHKITKRGQNVTFRCDPISEHNRLYWYRQTLGQGPEFLTYFQNEAQLEKSRLLSDRFSAERPKGSFSTLEIQRTEQGDSAMYLCASSPQTHRGTFYEQYFGPGTRLTVT.

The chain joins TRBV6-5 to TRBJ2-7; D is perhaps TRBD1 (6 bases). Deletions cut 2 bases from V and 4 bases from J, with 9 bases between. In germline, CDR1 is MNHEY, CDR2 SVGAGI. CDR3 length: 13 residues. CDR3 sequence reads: CASSYQDSYEQYF. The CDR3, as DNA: TGTGCCAGCAGTTACCAGGACAGTTACGAGCAGTACTTC.

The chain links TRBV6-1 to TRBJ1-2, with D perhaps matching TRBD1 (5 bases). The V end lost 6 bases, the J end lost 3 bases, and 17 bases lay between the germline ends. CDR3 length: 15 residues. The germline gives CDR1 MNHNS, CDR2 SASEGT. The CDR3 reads CASRDSSGPYYGYTF. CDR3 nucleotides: TGTGCCAGCAGAGACTCCTCGGGACCCTACTATGGCTACACCTTC.